This TCR beta chain was profiled in a study of shared clonotypes between healthy human individuals. For the study at large: A few men and two women, aged 18 to 49, were donors. Points from the study as a whole: The authors sampled blood alone, and tissue repertoires likely differ.

The donors were adults (healthy and HIV-negative) with no recent acute infections or vaccinations. Regarding this clone: Its antigen is undetermined.

This CDR3 comprises 13 residues. Trimming pared 2 bases from V and 2 bases from J, leaving 6 bases between. Per germline, CDR1 LGHNA and CDR2 YSLEER. Per the study methods: With immunoSEQ giving junction-only sequences and no quality scores, filtering differed. Sequenced by immunoSEQ multiplex PCR; TCRdb stores in-frame clones only, minus some. D and trimming come from the DNA, and the V and J calls and clone size come from that table. This sample has around 530,000 clones, with around 78% found just once. The chain employs TRBV4-3 and TRBJ1-2; D ambiguous. Sequenced: PBMCs. The clonotype comes from a woman aged 40 to 50 in good health. Some clones in this sample may be carry-over from other donors' samples. The CDR3 DNA sequence: TGCGCCAGCAGCCAAACCCTGAACTATGGCTACACCTTC. The encoded protein is CASSQTLNYGYTF.